The 19 T cell receptor beta chains listed next were all sequenced from one sample in a study of cytomegalovirus exposure and HLA in healthy donors. Both 60 Vbeta primers and 13 Jbeta primers went into the PCR. TCRdb's table, derived via immunoSEQ multiplex PCR, lists solely in-frame clones and lacks some. The profile covers more than 100,000 clones, with around 74% appearing a single time and over 25% taken by the ten largest. The sequencing input was PBMCs. These receptors originate from a man aged 60-69 years in good health and CMV-seropositive.

In its sample, this clone was seen a few times. CDR3 nucleotide sequence: TGTGCCAGCAGCCTTCACCCGGGAAAGAAAGGATCTGGGGCCAACGTCCTGACTTTC. Encoded protein: CASSLHPGKKGSGANVLTF. V usage is TRBV28 and J usage is TRBJ2-6; TRBD2 is a possible D gene (5 bases). Trimming cost V 6 bases and J 1 base, with 22 bases left between them. Germline V gene data show CDR1 as MDHEN and CDR2 as SYDVKM. The CDR3 consists of 19 residues.

This chain connects TRBV9 to TRBJ2-6; TRBD2 matches at 8 bases. From germline, CDR1 is SGDLS and CDR2 YYNGEE. The trim removed 4 bases at V and 0 bases at J, leaving 6 bases unmatched. The CDR3 length is 17 residues. CDR3 protein: CASSPSGGVSGANVLTF. As DNA, the CDR3 is TGTGCCAGCAGCCCCTCGGGGGGGGTCTCTGGGGCCAACGTCCTGACTTTC.

This clone was counted a few times. The chain couples TRBV11-1 to TRBJ2-5; TRBD1 might be the D (6 bases). This CDR3 comprises 15 residues. CDR1 is SGHAT, CDR2 FQDESV, per germline (reference sequence). The ends were cut back, 6 bases at V and 5 bases at J, with 19 bases in the middle. CDR3 DNA sequence: TGTGCCAGCAGTCCACAGGGCACCCGAACGGAGACCCAGTACTTC. It is translated as CASSPQGTRTETQYF.

The J gene is TRBJ1-4, the V gene TRBV7-2, with D perhaps TRBD1 (6 bases). The CDR3 sequence is 15 residues long. V shed 1 base and J shed 11 bases, with 17 bases lying between them. Germline V lookup: CDR1 SGHTA, CDR2 FQGNSA. The DNA for the CDR3 is TGTGCCAGCAGCTTAGGGGTACAGGGTCTCGGGAAACTGTTTTTT. Translated, it gives CASSLGVQGLGKLFF. Together with reference TRBV7-2 and TRBJ1-4, the CDR3 gives the full variable domain: GAGVSQSPSNKVTEKGKDVELRCDPISGHTALYWYRQSLGQGLEFLIYFQGNSAPDKSGLPSDRFSAERTGGSVSTLTIQRTQQEDSAVYLCASSLGVQGLGKLFFGSGTQLSVL.

This clone was seen only a few times. This sequence joins TRBV12-5 and TRBJ1-4, with TRBD1 matching over 11 bases. The CDR3 is 17 residues long. CDR1 is LGHNT and CDR2 is FRNRAP in the germline V gene. The junction had 8 bases not matched to a gene; V was cut back by 5 bases and J by 3 bases. DNA of the CDR3: TGTGCTAGTGGTCCGGACAGGGGGCTTGGGGCTAATGAAAAACTGTTTTTT. Translation gives CASGPDRGLGANEKLFF.

The J gene is TRBJ2-1, the V gene TRBV30, with 7 positions matching TRBD2. After removal of 0 bases from V and 0 bases from J, the junction contained 5 bases not matched to a gene. The CDR3 runs to 16 residues. Germline CDR1 is GTSNPN and CDR2 is SVGIG (reference sequence). DNA for the CDR3: TGTGCCTGGAGTGTACTGGGCGGGAGCTCCTACAATGAGCAGTTCTTC. Protein product: CAWSVLGGSSYNEQFF.

This clone was found once. This chain uses TRBV5-1 with TRBJ2-7; 11 bases map to TRBD2. The CDR3 has 15 amino acids. J was trimmed by 1 base and V by 4 bases; bases with no gene match: 4. Germline V gene lookup returns CDR1 SGHRS and CDR2 YFSETQ. The CDR3 sequence is CASSIAGGPSYEQYF. The CDR3 coding sequence is TGCGCCAGCAGCATAGCGGGAGGGCCTTCCTACGAGCAGTACTTC. The full variable domain, rest sourced from reference TRBV5-1 and TRBJ2-7, is KAGVTQTPRYLIKTRGQQVTLSCSPISGHRSVSWYQQTPGQGLQFLFEYFSETQRNKGNFPGRFSGRQFSNSRSEMNVSTLELGDSALYLCASSIAGGPSYEQYFGPGTRLTVT.

On this clone: Other DNA sequences of this sample code for an identical CDR3. V gene TRBV19 combines with J gene TRBJ1-2; 11 nucleotides line up with TRBD1. This CDR3 spans 14 amino acids. Looked up from germline, CDR1 is LNHDA and CDR2 is SQIVND (reference sequence). The J segment lost 4 bases and the V segment lost 6 bases, leaving 4 bases of the junction unmatched. The CDR3 reads CASSRTGGSYGYTF. DNA of the CDR3: TGTGCCAGTAGCAGGACAGGGGGCAGCTATGGCTACACCTTC.

J is TRBJ1-1 and V is TRBV7-9; D gene ambiguous. Germline loops: CDR1 SEHNR, CDR2 FQNEAQ (reference sequence). The CDR3 is 14 residues long. Trimming shortened V by 3 bases and J by 0 bases, and 8 bases separated the two germline ends. CDR3 residues: CASSFGLLNTEAFF. CDR3 bases: TGTGCCAGCAGCTTTGGACTCCTGAACACTGAAGCTTTCTTT.

The gene calls are TRBV5-1 and TRBJ2-5, with D perhaps TRBD1 (5 bases). V was cut by 1 base and J by 2 bases, with 6 bases left in between. The length of the CDR3 is 13 residues. The germline gives CDR1 SGHRS, CDR2 YFSETQ. CDR3 sequence reads: CASSLRTQETQYF. The CDR3 region has the DNA TGCGCCAGCAGCTTGAGGACACAAGAGACCCAGTACTTC. Filled out from reference TRBV5-1 and TRBJ2-5, the complete variable domain reads KAGVTQTPRYLIKTRGQQVTLSCSPISGHRSVSWYQQTPGQGLQFLFEYFSETQRNKGNFPGRFSGRQFSNSRSEMNVSTLELGDSALYLCASSLRTQETQYFGPGTRLLVL.

The rearrangement links TRBV6-5 to TRBJ2-7, with 7 bases matching TRBD1. Per the germline V gene, CDR1 is MNHEY and CDR2 is SVGAGI. The length of the CDR3 is 12 residues. The trim removed 6 bases at V and 5 bases at J, leaving 4 bases unmatched. The CDR3 loop reads CASRQGVDEQYF. The DNA for the CDR3 is TGTGCCAGCAGGCAGGGGGTGGACGAGCAGTACTTC.

This clone was detected only a few times. The rearrangement uses TRBV4-1 and TRBJ1-2; perhaps TRBD1 as D (6 bases). Trimming removed 1 base at V and 5 bases at J, with 8 bases between. The length of the CDR3 is 13 residues. Germline V gives CDR1 MGHRA, CDR2 YSYEKL. The CDR3 nucleotides read TGCGCCAGCAGCCAAGCTGGGACATATGGCTACACCTTC. Amino acids: CASSQAGTYGYTF.

This chain connects TRBV12-1 to TRBJ2-1; the D call TRBD2 from the table was never checked on the DNA. TRBV12-1 is a listed pseudogene. The CDR3 has 15 residues. As DNA, the CDR3 is TGTGCCAGCAGCTTTGTTCGGGAGGTCTACAATGAGCAGTTCTTC. It is translated as CASSFVREVYNEQFF.

This clone was detected a few times. The chain combines TRBV25-1 with TRBJ2-3, with D perhaps matching TRBD2 (5 bases). The CDR3 is made up of 13 amino acids. The V gene lost 7 bases and the J gene lost 4 bases, with 12 bases spanning the gap. Germline CDR1 MGHDK, CDR2 SYGVNS. This CDR3 reads CASIIDGADTQYF. CDR3 nucleotide sequence: TGTGCCAGCATCATAGACGGGGCAGATACGCAGTATTTT.

The chain carries TRBV6-6 and TRBJ1-1; 10 bases are a match to TRBD1. This CDR3 has 14 residues. Germline V CDR1 and CDR2: MNHNY, SVGAGI (reference sequence). V shed 6 bases, J shed 5 bases, and the junction held 6 bases outside the gene matches. The DNA of the CDR3 is TGTGCCAGCAGATTAGGACAGGGGGATACTGAAGCTTTCTTT. It yields the protein CASRLGQGDTEAFF.

The chain carries TRBV30 and TRBJ2-5, with 7 nucleotides matching TRBD1. The CDR3 length is 14 residues. Trimming cost V 3 bases and J 5 bases; bases outside gene matches: 9. The germline V gene encodes CDR1 GTSNPN and CDR2 SVGIG (reference sequence). Here the CDR3 DNA reads TGTGCCTGGAGCCTTGTGACAGGGCTTGAGACCCAGTACTTC. Translating gives CAWSLVTGLETQYF.

V is TRBV9 and J is TRBJ1-4, with 7 bases that match TRBD1. Germline values: CDR1 SGDLS, CDR2 YYNGEE. The CDR3 length is 14 residues. V lost 6 bases to trimming and J lost 7 bases; unmatched junction nucleotides: 9. This CDR3 is CASTTGTVGEKLFF. The CDR3 DNA reads TGTGCCAGCACCACCGGGACAGTGGGTGAAAAACTGTTTTTT.

The CDR3 loop reads CASSLGQVATNEKLFF. DNA of the CDR3: TGTGCCAGCTCACTAGGACAGGTCGCAACTAATGAAAAACTGTTTTTT. J is TRBJ1-4 and V is TRBV18, with 7 nucleotides matching TRBD1. This CDR3 region has 16 residues. V trimming: 4 bases; J trimming: 0 bases; junction bases outside the gene matches: 5. Germline loops: CDR1 KGHSH, CDR2 LQKENI.

This chain joins TRBV5-1 and TRBJ2-7, with D possibly TRBD2 on 6 matching bases. The germline V gene has CDR1 SGHRS and CDR2 YFSETQ. The CDR3 covers 14 residues. Trimming removed 3 bases at V and 2 bases at J, with 12 bases between. Here the CDR3 reads CASSSEGYAYEQYF. As DNA, the CDR3 is TGCGCCAGCAGCTCGGAGGGCTACGCCTACGAGCAGTACTTC.